The 12 T cell receptor beta chains listed next were all sequenced from one sample in a study of cytomegalovirus exposure and HLA in healthy donors. Primers: 60 Vbeta forward and 13 Jbeta reverse. Profiled with immunoSEQ multiplex PCR; TCRdb holds only in-frame clones, not every one. The table records around 130,000 clones, around 78% of them present only once. The sample comprised PBMCs. The receptors were sampled from a woman aged 45 to 65 in good health and CMV-seronegative.

The CDR3 region is CASSLVMLETYNEQFF. The CDR3 nucleotides read TGTGCCAGCAGCTTAGTTATGCTAGAAACCTACAATGAGCAGTTCTTC. The chain couples TRBV7-8 to TRBJ2-1; D ambiguous. V gave up 1 base and J gave up 2 bases, with 12 bases separating them. The CDR3 is made up of 16 amino acids. The V gene's germline CDR1 is SGHVS and CDR2 FQNEAQ.

This clone was recorded a few times. The chain joins TRBV2 to TRBJ1-5; 7 bases fit TRBD1. The V gene's germline CDR1 is SNHLY and CDR2 FYNNEI. Trimming cost V 6 bases and J 5 bases; bases outside gene matches: 7. This CDR3 is built from 14 residues. The CDR3 DNA reads as TGTGCCAGCAGCGCCGGGACAGCTGATCAGCCCCAGCATTTT. Residues: CASSAGTADQPQHF. Full variable domain (missing parts from reference TRBV2 and TRBJ1-5): EPEVTQTPSHQVTQMGQEVILRCVPISNHLYFYWYRQILGQKVEFLVSFYNNEISEKSEIFDDQFSVERPDGSNFTLKIRSTKLEDSAMYFCASSAGTADQPQHFGDGTRLSIL.

The V gene is TRBV7-2, the J gene TRBJ2-3; 7 nucleotides align to TRBD1. The V and J ends lost 1 base and 6 bases, in that order; junction bases with no gene match: 7. This CDR3 spans 15 amino acids. The germline V gene has CDR1 SGHTA and CDR2 FQGNSA. This chain's CDR3 is CASSLVDRSQDTQYF. In DNA form, the CDR3 reads TGTGCCAGCAGCTTAGTGGACAGGAGTCAGGATACGCAGTATTTT.

The chain recombines TRBV19 with TRBJ2-4; no firm D call. Germline-derived CDR1 and CDR2 are LNHDA and SQIVND (reference sequence). The CDR3 contains 15 residues. V lost 10 bases, J lost 1 base, and 17 bases lay in between. In nucleotides, the CDR3 is TGTGCCACCTCCGCGCTAGAGAGGGCCAAAAACATTCAGTACTTC. Its translation: CATSALERAKNIQYF.

The chain uses TRBV25-1 and TRBJ1-1; 8 positions match TRBD1. V lost 6 bases, J lost 2 bases, and 8 bases stayed unmatched. The CDR3 totals 15 residues. The V gene's germline CDR1 is MGHDK and CDR2 SYGVNS. The CDR3 DNA sequence: TGTGCCAGCAGGCGGGGACAGGCGATCAACACTGAAGCTTTCTTT. Protein sequence: CASRRGQAINTEAFF.

In this sample, this clone turned up once. Other DNA sequences in the same sample also yield this CDR3. The chain couples TRBV6-5 to TRBJ2-5, with a possible D match to TRBD1 (5 bases). Germline CDR1 and CDR2: MNHEY and SVGAGI. The CDR3 spans 13 residues. V was shortened by 4 bases and J by 4 bases, with 10 bases between the two germline ends. The CDR3 is CASSSGRGETQYF. The CDR3, as DNA: TGTGCCAGCAGTTCTGGTAGGGGAGAGACCCAGTACTTC.

This chain connects TRBV7-8 to TRBJ2-7; TRBD2 aligns across 7 bases. CDR1 is SGHVS and CDR2 is FQNEAQ in the germline V gene. The CDR3 contains 14 residues. The trim removed 1 base at V and 3 bases at J, leaving 3 bases unmatched. The CDR3 protein is CASSLGRTSYEQYV. The CDR3 DNA reads as TGTGCCAGCAGCTTAGGTCGGACTAGCTACGAGCAGTACGTC.

The J gene is TRBJ1-1, the V gene TRBV18; D is perhaps TRBD1 (5 bases). The CDR3 has 15 residues. V lost 2 bases and J lost 4, with 14 bases in between. CDR1 and CDR2 (germline): KGHSH, LQKENI. The CDR3 sequence: CASSPDSGGVTEAFF. The CDR3, as DNA: TGTGCCAGCTCACCAGACAGCGGGGGAGTCACTGAAGCTTTCTTT.

The chain has TRBV6-1 and TRBJ1-2; weak D call: TRBD1 (6 bases). There are 15 residues in the CDR3. The ends were cut back, 8 bases at V and 3 bases at J, with 19 bases in the middle. Per the germline V gene, CDR1 is MNHNS and CDR2 is SASEGT. CDR3 amino acids: CASLGNLDRHYGYTF. The CDR3 bases are TGTGCCAGCTTGGGGAACCTCGACAGGCACTATGGCTACACCTTC.

The chain carries TRBV13 and TRBJ2-3; TRBD2 aligns across 11 bases. This CDR3 comprises 18 residues. With V trimmed by 4 bases and J by 3 bases, 12 bases remained unmatched. Germline V lookup: CDR1 PRHDT, CDR2 FYEKMQ (reference sequence). In DNA form, the CDR3 reads TGTGCCAGCAGCTCACGCCTACTAGCGGGAGAGGGAACAGATACGCAGTATTTT. Protein sequence: CASSSRLLAGEGTDTQYF.

V usage is TRBV28 and J usage is TRBJ1-5; perhaps TRBD1 as D (6 bases). The CDR3 has 14 residues. From germline, CDR1 is MDHEN and CDR2 SYDVKM. V shed 5 bases and J shed 6 bases, with 14 bases lying between them. CDR3 residues: CASSRLGALQPQHF. The CDR3 nucleotides are TGTGCCAGCAGTAGGCTGGGGGCGCTTCAGCCCCAGCATTTT. The complete variable domain, with remaining parts taken from reference TRBV28 and TRBJ1-5, reads DVKVTQSSRYLVKRTGEKVFLECVQDMDHENMFWYRQDPGLGLRLIYFSYDVKMKEKGDIPEGYSVSREKKERFSLILESASTNQTSMYLCASSRLGALQPQHFGDGTRLSIL.

The table lists this clone with a count of one. The V gene is TRBV2, the J gene TRBJ2-3; 7 positions match TRBD1. Germline loops: CDR1 SNHLY, CDR2 FYNNEI. This CDR3 region has 14 residues. With V trimmed by 4 bases and J by 0 bases, 1 base remained unmatched. In nucleotides, the CDR3 is TGTGCCAGCAGTGGGGACAGTAGCACAGATACGCAGTATTTT. Translating gives CASSGDSSTDTQYF.